A selection of T cell receptor beta chains follows, all from one sample in a study of lymphopenia after photon versus proton radiotherapy. Profiling relied on immunoSEQ multiplex PCR, and the TCRdb table lists in-frame clones only, not all of them. The table shows fewer than 40,000 clones, with 94% occurring only once. The source material was peripheral blood, sampled from a patient treated with photon-based radiotherapy. Receptors originate from a woman aged 50 to 60 with cholangiocarcinoma. Both conserved end residues are part of each CDR3. The D gene is left open where the match is weak. Clone size is given for some rows only: seen once, a few or many times, or a class if the clone is expanded.

TRBJ1-1 | NA | TRBV6-6 | NA | TGTGCCAGCAGACCCGACAGCATGAACACTGAAGCTTTCTTT | CASRPDSMNTEAFF
TRBJ2-7 | NA | TRBV10-3 | NA | TGTGCCATCAGTGAAACGACAAGAGCTAACTACGAGCAGTACTTC | CAISETTRANYEQYF
TRBJ1-5 | NA | TRBV6-1 | NA | TGTGCCAGCTTGAGACAGCACAATCAGCCCCAGCATTTT | CASLRQHNQPQHF
TRBJ1-4 | NA | TRBV7-6 | NA | TGTGCCAGCAGCTTAGCCGGTTATAACAAGTATGAAAAACTGTTTTTT | CASSLAGYNKYEKLFF
TRBJ1-6 | NA | TRBV5-1 | once | TGCGCCAGCAGCTTGGACGGGGGAGGAGGTTCACCCCTCCACTTT | CASSLDGGGGSPLHF
TRBJ2-3 | NA | TRBV6-1 | NA | TGTGCCAGCAACACGACAGCAACTAGCACAGATACGCAGTATTTT | CASNTTATSTDTQYF
TRBJ2-1 | NA | TRBV7-9 | NA | TGTGCCAGCAGCTTGGGTCGGACAGCAAGTCATTCCTACAATGAGCAGTTCTTC | CASSLGRTASHSYNEQFF
TRBJ1-2 | NA | TRBV5-6 | NA | TGTGCCAGCAGCTTTGGATCCTCTAACTATGGCTACACCTTC | CASSFGSSNYGYTF
TRBJ2-7 | NA | TRBV19 | NA | TGTGCCAGTAGTATCGCCCCCCCGGAAGCTGCGGGGACCTACGAGCAGTACTTC | CASSIAPPEAAGTYEQYF
TRBJ2-7 | NA | TRBV7-2 | NA | TGTGCCAGCAGCTTAGCCCCCCCCGTGCAGTACTTC | CASSLAPPVQYF
TRBJ1-4 | NA | TRBV11-3 | NA | TGTGCCAGCAGCTTTACTACAATCGGGGAAAAACTGTTTTTT | CASSFTTIGEKLFF
TRBJ2-5 | NA | TRBV11-2 | NA | TGTGCCAGCAGCCCAGTGTACCAAGAGACCCAGTACTTC | CASSPVYQETQYF
TRBJ2-1 | TRBD2 | TRBV5-1 | NA | TGCGCCAGCAGCCTAATAGCGGGGGGGCAGAGTGAGCAGTTCTTC | CASSLIAGGQSEQFF
TRBJ1-2 | NA | TRBV25-1 | once | TGTGCCAGCAGTGGTTCCGGGACATCGATCTACACCTTC | CASSGSGTSIYTF
TRBJ2-1 | NA | TRBV13 | NA | TGTGCCAGCAGCTTACCTTTGGAGTTCTACAATGAGCAGTTCTTC | CASSLPLEFYNEQFF
TRBJ1-2 | NA | TRBV6-7 | once | TGTGCCAGCACCCACCCCGACAGTAACTATGGCTACACCTTC | CASTHPDSNYGYTF
TRBJ1-5 | NA | TRBV7-2 | NA | TGTGCCAGCAGCTTACAAGGACTTTATCAGCCCCAGCATTTT | CASSLQGLYQPQHF
TRBJ1-5 | NA | TRBV7-2 | NA | TGTGCCAGCAGCTTAGAGTCTGGGCTGGGCAATCAGCCCCAGCATTTT | CASSLESGLGNQPQHF
TRBJ2-7 | NA | TRBV29-1 | NA | TGCAGCGTACAAAAGACAGATTCCGAGCAGTACTTC | CSVQKTDSEQYF
TRBJ1-6 | NA | TRBV7-9 | NA | TGTGCCAGCAGCTTAGGTATCACTACTGATTCACCCCTCCACTTT | CASSLGITTDSPLHF
TRBJ2-1 | NA | TRBV7-9 | NA | TGTGCCAGCAGCGCCCGCGCAGGGGAATCGTCAGGCAATGAGCAGTTCTTC | CASSARAGESSGNEQFF
TRBJ1-5 | TRBD1 | TRBV18 | few | TGTGCCAGCTCACCCGCGACAGGGAGGAGTCAGCCCCAGCATTTT | CASSPATGRSQPQHF
TRBJ1-2 | TRBD1 | TRBV5-4 | once | TGTGCCAGCAGCCTCCCGCCGGGACAGGGATCCTATGGCTACACCTTC | CASSLPPGQGSYGYTF
TRBJ2-7 | NA | TRBV6-6 | NA | TGTGCCAGCAGCGACCCCGGGACGAGGAGCTCCTACGAGCAGTACTTC | CASSDPGTRSSYEQYF
TRBJ1-2 | TRBD1 | TRBV29-1 | NA | TGCAGCGTGAGCCGGGACAGGGGTCGGGACTACACCTTC | CSVSRDRGRDYTF
TRBJ2-3 | TRBD2 | TRBV11-2 | NA | TGTGCCAGCAGCTCCGGACTAGCTTGGACCACAGATACGCAGTATTTT | CASSSGLAWTTDTQYF
TRBJ1-2 | NA | TRBV4-3 | NA | TGCGCCAGCAGCCAAGATCAGGACGGATTCTATGGCTACACCTTC | CASSQDQDGFYGYTF
TRBJ1-1 | NA | TRBV7-9 | NA | TGTGCCAGCAGCTTAGGGGCAGCGAACACTGAAGCTTTCTTT | CASSLGAANTEAFF
TRBJ2-1 | TRBD2 | TRBV27 | NA | TGTGCCAGCAGTCCGGGACTAGGGCTACGTGAGCAGTTCTTC | CASSPGLGLREQFF
TRBJ1-5 | NA | TRBV11-2 | NA | TGTGCCAGCAGCCCACAGGTCTACAATCAGCCCCAGCATTTT | CASSPQVYNQPQHF
TRBJ1-5 | NA | TRBV2 | NA | TGTGCCAGCAGTGAAGCGCGAAAGGTCCACAATCAGCCCCAGCATTTT | CASSEARKVHNQPQHF
TRBJ2-7 | NA | TRBV15 | NA | TGTGCCACCAGCAGAGTAGTGACCTCCTACGAGCAGTACTTC | CATSRVVTSYEQYF
TRBJ1-2 | NA | TRBV27 | NA | TGTGCCAGCAGTTTAGGGGTAGGGTCGGGCGGCTACACCTTC | CASSLGVGSGGYTF
TRBJ1-2 | TRBD1 | TRBV4-3 | NA | TGCGCCAGCAGCCAAGATCCCGGGACAGTGAGTGGCTACACCTTC | CASSQDPGTVSGYTF
TRBJ2-1 | NA | TRBV18 | NA | TGTGCCAGCTCACCAGCCAAGGGAGGCAGGGAGAACTACAATGAGCAGTTCTTC | CASSPAKGGRENYNEQFF
TRBJ1-1 | NA | TRBV6-5 | NA | TGTGCCAGCAGCCGACACGGTCGGGACACTGAAGCTTTCTTT | CASSRHGRDTEAFF